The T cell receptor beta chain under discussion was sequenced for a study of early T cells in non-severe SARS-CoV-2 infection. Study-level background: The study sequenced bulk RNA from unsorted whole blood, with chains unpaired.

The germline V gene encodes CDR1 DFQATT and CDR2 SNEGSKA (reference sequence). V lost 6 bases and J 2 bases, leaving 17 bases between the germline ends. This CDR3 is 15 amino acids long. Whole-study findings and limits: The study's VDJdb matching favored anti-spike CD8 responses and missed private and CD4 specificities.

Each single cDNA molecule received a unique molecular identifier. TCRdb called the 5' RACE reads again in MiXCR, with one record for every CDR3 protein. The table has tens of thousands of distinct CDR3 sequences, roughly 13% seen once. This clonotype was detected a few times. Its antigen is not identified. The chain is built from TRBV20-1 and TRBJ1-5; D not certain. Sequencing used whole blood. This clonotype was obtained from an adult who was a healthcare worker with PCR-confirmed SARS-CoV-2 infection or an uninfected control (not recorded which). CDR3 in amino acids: CSAPRIQAGNQPQHF. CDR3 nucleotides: TGCAGTGCCCCGAGAATCCAGGCGGGCAATCAGCCCCAGCATTTT.